This T cell receptor (beta chain) was sequenced for a study of Tregs in tolerant kidney transplant recipients. Overall study: Mixed chimerism was transient after nonmyeloablative marrow transplants from related graft donors. Study results and caveats: Biological reproducibility was not directly addressed, but technical replication error appeared minimal. The most relevant donor-specific Treg TCRbeta repertoire apparently came from expansion with activated donor B cells.

Profiling relied on immunoSEQ multiplex PCR, and the TCRdb table lists in-frame clones only, not all of them. The sample contains around 78,000 clones, around 93% of which appear only once. Thawed PBMCs were FACS-sorted into unstimulated CD4+CD25+CD127- regulatory T cells, CD4+CD25- non-regulatory cells, CD4 and CD8 cells. This CDR3 contains 12 residues. Per germline, CDR1 MNHNY and CDR2 SVGAGI (reference sequence). V was clipped by 6 bases and J by 12 bases, with 17 bases between them. Of note for this clone: No antigen is known for it.

Material: Tregs from blood, obtained before the transplant. The chain has TRBV6-6 and TRBJ2-5, with D possibly called TRBD1 or TRBD2 (5 bases each). The TCR comes from a human donor who received a combined kidney and bone marrow transplant. CDR3 coding DNA: TGTGCCAGCAGCCAATGGGGACCACCAAAGTACTTC. Protein product: CASSQWGPPKYF.